Listed below are T cell receptor beta chains from one sample, sequenced in a study of shared clonotypes between healthy human individuals. Here immunoSEQ multiplex PCR was the method, and the copy in TCRdb shows in-frame clones only, minus some. This sample yields under 550,000 clones, of which almost 97% are seen a single time; approximately 0.06% belongs to the top ten. The sample consisted of naive CD4+ T cells sorted from blood. The receptors come from a woman in her twenties or thirties in good health. CDR3s include the opening cysteine and the closing phenylalanine or tryptophan. The D gene is left open where the match is weak. Clone size, where shown, is once, few, many, or a class for clones that have expanded.

>TRBV7-3|.|.|TRBJ2-7
CATFASQAPPSYEQYF
TGTGCCACCTTCGCCTCCCAGGCTCCCCCCTCCTACGAGCAGTACTTC
>TRBV18|.|.|TRBJ1-2
CASSPDKTYGYTF
TGTGCCAGCTCACCAGACAAGACCTATGGCTACACCTTC
>TRBV7-9|once|TRBD1|TRBJ2-2
CASSPGQTQVANTGELFF
TGTGCCAGCAGCCCGGGACAGACCCAAGTGGCGAACACCGGGGAGCTGTTTTTT
>TRBV29-1|.|TRBD2|TRBJ2-1
CSVAPRLAGEANEQFF
TGCAGCGTTGCCCCGCGACTAGCGGGAGAGGCGAATGAGCAGTTCTTC
>TRBV29-1|.|.|TRBJ2-7
CSVEVGRSSYEQYF
TGCAGCGTTGAAGTTGGGAGGAGCTCCTACGAGCAGTACTTC
>TRBV6-1|.|.|TRBJ2-5
CASSESRETQYF
TGTGCCAGCAGTGAAAGTAGGGAGACCCAGTACTTC
>TRBV10-1|.|TRBD2|TRBJ2-1
CASAASGRANEQFF
TGCGCCAGCGCGGCTAGCGGGAGGGCCAATGAGCAGTTCTTC
>TRBV5-1|.|.|TRBJ2-7
CASSLYSLRDPLYEQYF
TGCGCCAGCAGCTTGTACTCCCTTCGGGATCCCCTCTACGAGCAGTACTTC
>TRBV2|.|TRBD2|TRBJ2-7
CASSEGLAASSYEQYF
TGTGCCAGCAGTGAGGGACTAGCGGCTAGCTCCTACGAGCAGTACTTC
>TRBV2|.|.|TRBJ2-7
CASSRGPYEQYF
TGTGCCAGCAGCAGGGGACCGTACGAGCAGTACTTC
>TRBV11-2|.|TRBD1|TRBJ2-7
CASSPRAQGDYEQYF
TGTGCCAGCAGCCCGCGGGCACAGGGGGACTACGAGCAGTACTTC
>TRBV7-9|few|TRBD1|TRBJ2-7
CASSLDRGRDEQYF
TGTGCCAGCAGCTTAGACAGGGGGCGGGACGAGCAGTACTTC
>TRBV9|.|.|TRBJ2-1
CASSPRGGLAGGSYNEQFF
TGTGCCAGCAGCCCGCGAGGGGGGCTAGCCGGCGGCTCCTACAATGAGCAGTTCTTC
>TRBV10-1|.|TRBD1|TRBJ2-3
CASSDMGQGAGDTQYF
TGCGCCAGCAGTGACATGGGACAGGGGGCCGGAGATACGCAGTATTTT